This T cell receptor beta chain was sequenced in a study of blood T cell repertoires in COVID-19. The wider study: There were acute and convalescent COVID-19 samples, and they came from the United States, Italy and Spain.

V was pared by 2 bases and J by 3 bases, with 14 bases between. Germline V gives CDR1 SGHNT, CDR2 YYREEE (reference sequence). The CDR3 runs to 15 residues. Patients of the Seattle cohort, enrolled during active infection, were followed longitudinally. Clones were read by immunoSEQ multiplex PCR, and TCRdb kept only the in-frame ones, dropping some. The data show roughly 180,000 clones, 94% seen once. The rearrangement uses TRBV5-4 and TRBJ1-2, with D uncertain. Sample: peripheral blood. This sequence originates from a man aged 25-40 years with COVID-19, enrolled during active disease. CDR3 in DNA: TGTGCCAGCAGCTTCGAAGGAGCTCGATACTATGGCTACACCTTC. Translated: CASSFEGARYYGYTF.